The 15 T cell receptor beta chains reported below all come from one sample, sequenced in a study of shared clonotypes between healthy human individuals. This table comes from immunoSEQ multiplex PCR, and its TCRdb copy is limited to in-frame clones, with some not included. The table includes about 120,000 clones, more than 65% detected once. The sequencing sample was made of memory CD8+ T cells sorted from blood. Subset defined: CD45RO+ cells pooled with CCR7-negative TemRA cells. Receptor source: a woman in her 30s in good health.

V usage is TRBV9 and J usage is TRBJ1-1; D not resolved. The CDR3 loop spans 13 amino acids. V shed 0 bases and J shed 6 bases, with 9 bases lying between them. Germline V gives CDR1 SGDLS, CDR2 YYNGEE. The CDR3 here is CASSVDLESEAFF. The CDR3 DNA sequence: TGTGCCAGCAGCGTAGATCTGGAATCTGAAGCTTTCTTT. Full variable domain (rest looked up from reference TRBV9 and TRBJ1-1): DSGVTQTPKHLITATGQRVTLRCSPRSGDLSVYWYQQSLDQGLQFLIQYYNGEERAKGNILERFSAQQFPDLHSELNLSSLELGDSALYFCASSVDLESEAFFGQGTRLTVV.

This clone was picked up many times. This chain connects TRBV11-2 to TRBJ2-7; 10 positions match TRBD2. The CDR3 extends over 14 amino acids. Germline CDR1 SGHAT, CDR2 FQNNGV. V lost 5 bases to trimming and J lost 4 bases; unmatched junction nucleotides: 5. In DNA form, the CDR3 reads TGTGCCAGCAGCCCTCTAGCGGGGGCATACGAGCAGTACTTC. Protein: CASSPLAGAYEQYF.

The CDR3 DNA is TGTGCCAGCAGCTTAGCGAGCAGAACTGAAGCTTTCTTT. It codes for CASSLASRTEAFF. This chain connects TRBV11-3 to TRBJ1-1; D gene uncertain. Trimming stripped 1 base from V and 5 bases from J, with 8 bases between. The CDR3 spans 13 residues. The germline V gene has CDR1 SGHNT and CDR2 YENEEA.

The rearrangement joins TRBV2 to TRBJ2-5, with D unresolved. Germline assignment: CDR1 SNHLY and CDR2 FYNNEI. V was shortened by 10 bases and J by 5 bases, with 20 bases between the two germline ends. The CDR3 runs to 14 residues. CDR3 in DNA: TGTGCCACCTCAGCCCTTTGGGGTTGGGAGACCCAGTACTTC. Translated: CATSALWGWETQYF. The full variable domain, with the rest looked up from reference TRBV2 and TRBJ2-5, is EPEVTQTPSHQVTQMGQEVILRCVPISNHLYFYWYRQILGQKVEFLVSFYNNEISEKSEIFDDQFSVERPDGSNFTLKIRSTKLEDSAMYFCATSALWGWETQYFGPGTRLLVL.

Concerning this clone: A read error is the likely source, as a far larger clone sits one nucleotide away. The J gene is TRBJ2-7, the V gene TRBV4-2, with D perhaps matching TRBD2 (6 bases). CDR1 and CDR2 from the germline V gene are LGHNA and YNFKEQ. The length of the CDR3 is 12 residues. In DNA form, the CDR3 reads TGTGCCAGCAGCTCGCTGGACTACAAGCAGTACTTC. This encodes CASSSLDYKQYF.

Here the CDR3 reads CASSLAAVAETQYF. CDR3 coding DNA: TGTGCCAGCAGCTTAGCCGCAGTAGCAGAGACCCAGTACTTC. J is TRBJ2-5 and V is TRBV7-9; the D is unclear. The CDR3 is 14 amino acids. Trimming left V 0 bases short and J 4 bases short, with 9 bases between. The germline V gene encodes CDR1 SEHNR and CDR2 FQNEAQ (reference sequence).

The rearrangement joins TRBV9 to TRBJ1-1, with 7 bases identical to TRBD1. Trimming removed 5 bases from V and 5 bases from J; junction bases left unmatched: 9. CDR1 is SGDLS and CDR2 is YYNGEE in the germline V gene. This CDR3 comprises 14 residues. Here the CDR3 reads CASRPGGARTEAFF. The CDR3 coding sequence is TGTGCCAGCAGACCAGGGGGGGCTCGAACTGAAGCTTTCTTT.

This clone was counted a single time. The chain uses TRBV10-2 and TRBJ2-7; TRBD1 matches 10 bases. CDR3 size: 16 residues. J lost 5 bases, V lost 4 bases, and 11 bases had no gene match. Germline assignment: CDR1 WSHSY and CDR2 SAAADI. The CDR3 here is CASSGHWGTGANEQYF. For the CDR3, the DNA is TGCGCCAGCAGTGGCCACTGGGGGACAGGGGCAAACGAGCAGTACTTC.

As DNA, the CDR3 is TGTGCCAGTAGTATTGGCTCTGGAAACACCATATATTTT. Translated: CASSIGSGNTIYF. J is TRBJ1-3 and V is TRBV19, with no clear D. Germline V lookup: CDR1 LNHDA, CDR2 SQIVND (reference sequence). This CDR3 comprises 13 residues. V lost 3 bases to trimming and J lost 0 bases, with 3 bases between them.

The chain joins TRBV18 to TRBJ1-1; 8 bases are a match to TRBD1. V lost 3 bases, J lost 4 bases, and 4 bases stayed unmatched. Germline lookup yields CDR1 KGHSH and CDR2 LQKENI. This CDR3 spans 14 amino acids. DNA for the CDR3: TGTGCCAGCTCACCCCAGGGGGCCGGCACTGAAGCTTTCTTT. Translation: CASSPQGAGTEAFF.

The V and J genes are TRBV29-1 and TRBJ2-1; D remains unclear. The germline gives CDR1 SQVTM, CDR2 ANQGSEA. The CDR3 is 15 residues long. The V end lost 1 base, the J end lost 6 bases, and 16 bases lay between the germline ends. CDR3 loop: CSVEGGRARSNEQFF. The CDR3 region has the DNA TGCAGCGTTGAAGGGGGAAGGGCTAGAAGCAATGAGCAGTTCTTC.

This sequence joins TRBV5-4 and TRBJ1-3, with D possibly being TRBD1 (5 bases). Germline CDR1 reads SGHNT; CDR2 reads YYREEE (reference sequence). The CDR3 covers 16 residues. The V and J ends lost 1 base and 4 bases respectively, with 15 bases between them. The DNA for the CDR3 is TGTGCCAGCAGCTTGCGGGGCGTCCTCGGGGGAAACACCATATATTTT. Translation: CASSLRGVLGGNTIYF.

The gene calls are TRBV19 and TRBJ2-7; the D call may be TRBD1 or TRBD2 (5 bases each). The CDR3 is 16 residues long. V lost 6 bases to trimming and J lost 5 bases, with 23 bases between them. Germline CDR1 is LNHDA and CDR2 is SQIVND (reference sequence). The CDR3 region has the DNA TGTGCCAGTAGGGGAAATTCCGGGACCCAAGGGCACGAGCAGTACTTC. This encodes CASRGNSGTQGHEQYF.

The rearrangement uses TRBV23-1 and TRBJ1-5, with a weak D call TRBD1 (5 bases). TRBV23-1 is known as an ORF, though its function is uncertain. The CDR3 totals 17 residues. Trimming cost V 7 bases and J 1 base, with 20 bases left between them. The CDR3 DNA is TGCGCCAGCACCGTACCCTGGGCAGGGTGGAGCAATCAGCCCCAGCATTTT. It is translated as CASTVPWAGWSNQPQHF.

The V gene is TRBV7-1, the J gene TRBJ2-5, with D possibly matching TRBD2 (5 bases). TRBV7-1 is noted as an ORF with a role that remains uncertain. Trimming removed 3 bases at V and 5 bases at J, with 13 bases between. The CDR3 spans 14 residues. This CDR3 is CASSSRSGLETQYF. CDR3 DNA sequence: TGTGCCAGCAGCTCCAGAAGCGGCCTGGAGACCCAGTACTTC.